Shown below are 30 T cell receptor beta chains from a single sample sequenced in a study of blood T cell repertoires in COVID-19. This table comes from immunoSEQ multiplex PCR, and its TCRdb copy is limited to in-frame clones, with some not included. The data show about 240,000 clones, about 82% seen once. The sequenced sample consisted of peripheral blood. The source is an older man with acute or convalescent COVID-19.

The chain carries TRBV5-1 and TRBJ2-5; D uncertain. V lost 7 bases to trimming and J lost 5 bases, with 12 bases between them. This CDR3 spans 12 amino acids. CDR1 is SGHRS, CDR2 YFSETQ, per germline. The CDR3 DNA is TGCGCCAGCGGTCGAGGCGAGGAGACCCAGTACTTC. This encodes CASGRGEETQYF.

V gene TRBV19 combines with J gene TRBJ1-3; D gene ambiguous. From germline, CDR1 is LNHDA and CDR2 SQIVND (reference sequence). The V end lost 2 bases, the J end lost 2 bases, and 22 bases lay between the germline ends. This CDR3 has 19 residues. The CDR3 DNA reads as TGTGCCAGTAGTATAAGGGCCACTCTGGGAGAGACCGCTGGAAACACCATATATTTT. Translated: CASSIRATLGETAGNTIYF.

This clone was seen only once. The sample carries other DNA sequences with the same CDR3. The J gene is TRBJ1-1, the V gene TRBV5-1; TRBD1 aligns across 7 bases. Germline lookup yields CDR1 SGHRS and CDR2 YFSETQ. V lost 3 bases, J lost 1 base, and 3 bases stayed unmatched. The CDR3 length is 14 residues. CDR3 in amino acids: CASSWQGGNTEAFF. The CDR3 coding sequence is TGCGCCAGCAGCTGGCAGGGGGGGAACACTGAAGCTTTCTTT.

This sequence joins TRBV2 and TRBJ1-6, with 7 bases that match TRBD1. The CDR3 loop spans 18 amino acids. V gave up 6 bases and J gave up 8 bases; unmatched junction bases: 19. Germline CDR1 and CDR2: SNHLY and FYNNEI. CDR3 nucleotide sequence: TGTGCCAGCAGGAGCCGGGACAGCTGGGGACCTGAGGATTCACCCCTCCACTTT. Translation: CASRSRDSWGPEDSPLHF.

The CDR3 DNA reads as TGTGCCAGCAGCTTAGGGGACAGAGAAGATACGCAGTATTTT. Its translation: CASSLGDREDTQYF. The chain links TRBV11-3 to TRBJ2-3; TRBD1 matches at 7 bases. Per germline, CDR1 SGHNT and CDR2 YENEEA. With 1 base clipped from V and 5 bases from J, the junction kept 3 bases outside the gene matches. This CDR3 is 14 amino acids long.

Here the CDR3 DNA reads TGCGCCAGCAGCCGCGGACTAGCGGGAGGCAACAATGAGCAGTTCTTC. Amino acid sequence: CASSRGLAGGNNEQFF. The J gene is TRBJ2-1, the V gene TRBV5-1; 14 bases line up with TRBD2. J gave up 5 bases and V 4 bases, and 5 bases lay outside the gene matches. This CDR3 is 16 amino acids long. Germline values: CDR1 SGHRS, CDR2 YFSETQ.

Remarks on this clone: The junction shows a germline mismatch at one end, possibly a read error. Written as DNA, the CDR3 is TGTGCCAGCAGCGTAGAGGGGAGGGGGAATGAGCAGTTCTTC. It yields the protein CASSVEGRGNEQFF. J is TRBJ2-1 and V is TRBV11-2, with D possibly TRBD2 on 7 matching bases. Looked up from germline, CDR1 is SGHAT and CDR2 is FQNNGV. The CDR3 runs 14 residues.

This clone was observed many times. The V and J genes are TRBV7-2 and TRBJ2-7, with 7 bases that match TRBD1. CDR1 and CDR2 (germline): SGHTA, FQGNSA. CDR3 length: 14 amino acids. The junction had 5 bases not matched to a gene; V was cut back by 5 bases and J by 1 base. CDR3 nucleotide sequence: TGTGCCAGCAGCCAGGGACAGCATTCCTACGAGCAGTACTTC. The encoded protein is CASSQGQHSYEQYF.

The V gene is TRBV6-6, the J gene TRBJ1-2; D is uncertain. The germline V gene has CDR1 MNHNY and CDR2 SVGAGI (reference sequence). V gave up 3 bases and J gave up 2 bases, with 10 bases separating them. The CDR3 spans 14 residues. As DNA, the CDR3 is TGTGCCAGCAGTTATCCAGAGGCAAACTATGGCTACACCTTC. This gives the protein CASSYPEANYGYTF.

This clone was counted only a few times. This chain connects TRBV20-1 to TRBJ1-1; D remains unclear. The CDR3 length is 9 residues. With 6 bases removed from V and 11 bases from J, the gap between germline ends came to 10 bases. In germline, CDR1 is DFQATT, CDR2 SNEGSKA (reference sequence). The CDR3 DNA sequence: TGCAGTGCCGGACTTAGGGCTTTCTTT. It encodes CSAGLRAFF.

V usage is TRBV6-5 and J usage is TRBJ2-7, with a tentative D call TRBD1 (6 bases). Germline CDR1 MNHEY, CDR2 SVGAGI. The CDR3 sequence is 15 residues long. Deletions cut 0 bases from V and 2 bases from J, with 11 bases between. Written as DNA, the CDR3 is TGTGCCAGCAGTTACTCCGGGACACCAACCTACGAGCAGTACTTC. Protein sequence: CASSYSGTPTYEQYF.

This chain links TRBV7-8 with TRBJ1-3; a possible D gene is TRBD1 (5 bases). Per germline, CDR1 SGHVS and CDR2 FQNEAQ. The CDR3 extends over 14 amino acids. The V end lost 5 bases, the J end lost 9 bases, and 17 bases lay between the germline ends. This CDR3 is CASSMVYLGGTIYF. For the CDR3, the DNA is TGTGCCAGCAGCATGGTGTACCTGGGGGGCACCATATATTTT.

Here the CDR3 DNA reads TGCGCCAGCAGCCCCTGGGGGGGGCTAGCGGTGGGCCCCAACAATGAGCAGTTCTTC. Translation gives CASSPWGGLAVGPNNEQFF. V and J are TRBV5-1 and TRBJ2-1, with D perhaps matching TRBD2 (7 bases). Germline CDR1 and CDR2: SGHRS and YFSETQ. The V gene lost 4 bases and the J gene lost 5 bases, with 28 bases spanning the gap. CDR3 size: 19 residues.

The V and J genes are TRBV3-1 (or the pseudogene TRBV3-2) and TRBJ2-7; TRBD2 agrees at 9 bases. Germline-derived CDR1 and CDR2 are LGHDT and YNNKEL (reference sequence). The length of the CDR3 is 16 residues. Losses at the gene ends were 0 bases for V and 6 bases for J; bases not matched to a gene: 9. The DNA for the CDR3 is TGTGCCAGCAGCCAAGAGGGCGGGAGGGCCGTCGGCGAGCAGTACTTC. This gives the protein CASSQEGGRAVGEQYF.

This clone is a singleton in its sample. This chain joins TRBV10-3 and TRBJ1-1; 11 positions match TRBD1. Per the germline V gene, CDR1 is ENHRY and CDR2 is SYGVKD. The CDR3 is 16 residues long. With 6 bases clipped from V and 5 bases from J, the junction kept 11 bases outside the gene matches. The CDR3 bases are TGTGCCATCAGCCCTGGACAGGGGGCACTGAGTACTGAAGCTTTCTTT. It specifies CAISPGQGALSTEAFF.

The chain recombines TRBV7-9 with TRBJ1-3, with 7 bases lining up with TRBD1. Germline-derived CDR1 and CDR2 are SEHNR and FQNEAQ (reference sequence). There are 14 residues in the CDR3. V lost 5 bases to trimming and J lost 4 bases; unmatched junction nucleotides: 5. The CDR3 bases are TGTGCCAGCAGCCCGACAGGGTTCGGAAACACCATATATTTT. The encoded protein is CASSPTGFGNTIYF.

This rearrangement joins TRBV5-1 to TRBJ1-4; D not resolved. From germline, CDR1 is SGHRS and CDR2 YFSETQ. Trimming left V 2 bases short and J 7 bases short, with 15 bases between. The CDR3 is 15 residues long. The CDR3 loop reads CASSFTGSYLEKLFF. The DNA of the CDR3 is TGCGCCAGCAGCTTCACCGGGTCCTACCTTGAAAAACTGTTTTTT.

This rearrangement joins TRBV19 to TRBJ2-2; 8 bases line up with TRBD1. The CDR3 consists of 15 residues. Germline V lookup: CDR1 LNHDA, CDR2 SQIVND (reference sequence). V dropped 5 bases and J dropped 7; count of bases not matched to a gene: 9. The CDR3 loop is CASSVVTGEVGELFF. The CDR3 DNA reads TGTGCCAGTAGTGTGGTGACAGGGGAAGTCGGGGAGCTGTTTTTT.

This clone has only one observation. The gene calls are TRBV27 and TRBJ1-1; a possible D gene is TRBD1 (6 bases). Germline CDR1 MNHEY, CDR2 SMNVEV (reference sequence). V was shortened by 3 bases and J by 11 bases, with 22 bases between the two germline ends. The CDR3 has 15 residues. The CDR3, as DNA: TGTGCCAGCAGTTTTGTTCCGACAGTGGGGGCGAGGGCTTTCTTT. This encodes CASSFVPTVGARAFF.

V usage is TRBV6-5 and J usage is TRBJ1-1; TRBD1 matches at 8 bases. V gave up 5 bases and J gave up 0 bases; unmatched junction bases: 5. Per the germline V gene, CDR1 is MNHEY and CDR2 is SVGAGI. The CDR3 sequence is 15 residues long. In DNA form, the CDR3 reads TGTGCCAGCAGTCCTCGACAGGGGTTGAACACTGAAGCTTTCTTT. Amino acids: CASSPRQGLNTEAFF.

This chain uses TRBV29-1 with TRBJ1-1, with D perhaps TRBD1 (5 bases). CDR1 is SQVTM, CDR2 ANQGSEA, per germline. The V end lost 5 bases, the J end lost 2 bases, and 9 bases lay between the germline ends. There are 12 residues in the CDR3. CDR3 DNA: TGCAGCGTTCGAGACAGCAACACTGAAGCTTTCTTT. The encoded protein is CSVRDSNTEAFF.

This clone was counted only a few times. The rearrangement links TRBV19 to TRBJ2-5, with 9 nucleotides matching TRBD2. This CDR3 region has 14 residues. Germline CDR1 reads LNHDA; CDR2 reads SQIVND (reference sequence). The trim removed 5 bases at V and 4 bases at J, leaving 5 bases unmatched. CDR3 DNA: TGTGCCAGTAGTTTGGGGACTAGCCCAGAGACCCAGTACTTC. It codes for CASSLGTSPETQYF.

The CDR3 loop is CASSLGTSGLAYEQYF. CDR3 nucleotides: TGTGCCAGCAGTTTAGGGACTAGCGGATTGGCCTACGAGCAGTACTTC. This chain links TRBV28 with TRBJ2-7; 11 bases match TRBD2. The CDR3 is made up of 16 amino acids. The germline CDR1 and CDR2 sequences are MDHEN and SYDVKM. Unmatched junction bases numbered 5, after V lost 2 bases and J lost 2 bases.

This chain connects TRBV9 to TRBJ1-4, with 8 bases lining up with TRBD1. CDR1 is SGDLS and CDR2 is YYNGEE in the germline V gene. V shed 5 bases, J shed 3 bases, and the junction held 3 bases outside the gene matches. The CDR3 covers 14 residues. Here the CDR3 reads CASSGTGPNEKLFF. CDR3 DNA sequence: TGTGCCAGCAGTGGGACAGGCCCTAATGAAAAACTGTTTTTT.

This clone was observed a single time. The CDR3 loop reads CASSSGGYNEQFF. The CDR3 DNA reads as TGTGCCAGCAGCTCAGGGGGCTACAATGAGCAGTTCTTC. The chain recombines TRBV5-5 with TRBJ2-1, with 7 bases that match TRBD1. The CDR3 has 13 residues. The junction had 0 bases not matched to a gene; V was cut back by 3 bases and J by 3 bases. Germline CDR1 reads SGHKS; CDR2 reads YYEKEE (reference sequence).

The chain joins TRBV7-2 to TRBJ1-4; weak D call: TRBD1 (5 bases). The length of the CDR3 is 15 residues. From germline, CDR1 is SGHTA and CDR2 FQGNSA. V was cut by 6 bases and J by 3 bases, with 14 bases left in between. As DNA, the CDR3 is TGTGCCAGCAGATTATCGGGACTGGCTAATGAAAAACTGTTTTTT. Protein sequence: CASRLSGLANEKLFF.

The CDR3 protein is CASSYKGQNQPQHF. Here the CDR3 DNA reads TGTGCCAGCAGTTACAAGGGGCAGAATCAGCCCCAGCATTTT. The rearrangement uses TRBV6-2 or TRBV6-3 and TRBJ1-5; TRBD1 is a possible D gene (5 bases). Trimming removed 2 bases at V and 4 bases at J, with 9 bases between. Germline lookup yields CDR1 MNHEY and CDR2 SVGEGT. The CDR3 length is 14 residues.

The genes are TRBV28 and TRBJ1-2; the D gene is possibly TRBD1 (5 bases). The CDR3 totals 14 residues. Germline lookup yields CDR1 MDHEN and CDR2 SYDVKM. V was cut by 2 bases and J by 6 bases, with 13 bases left in between. The DNA for the CDR3 is TGTGCCAGCAGTTTAGTCCCAGGGAGGGATGGCTACACCTTC. Protein product: CASSLVPGRDGYTF.

The chain links TRBV28 to TRBJ2-7; 9 bases align to TRBD1. The CDR3 runs 15 residues. Losses at the gene ends were 5 bases for V and 5 bases for J; bases not matched to a gene: 10. Germline V CDR1 and CDR2: MDHEN, SYDVKM. CDR3 region: CASSPTTGGIDEQYF. CDR3 in DNA: TGTGCCAGCAGTCCTACGACAGGGGGAATCGACGAGCAGTACTTC.

The gene calls are TRBV14 and TRBJ2-1, with D possibly being TRBD2 (6 bases). This CDR3 region has 17 residues. Germline V gives CDR1 SGHDN, CDR2 FVKESK. V was trimmed by 4 bases and J by 10 bases, leaving 26 bases between them. The CDR3 coding sequence is TGTGCCAGCAGCCTCGGACTGACTACGGGACTTATTTGGGAGCAGTTCTTC. Translated: CASSLGLTTGLIWEQFF.